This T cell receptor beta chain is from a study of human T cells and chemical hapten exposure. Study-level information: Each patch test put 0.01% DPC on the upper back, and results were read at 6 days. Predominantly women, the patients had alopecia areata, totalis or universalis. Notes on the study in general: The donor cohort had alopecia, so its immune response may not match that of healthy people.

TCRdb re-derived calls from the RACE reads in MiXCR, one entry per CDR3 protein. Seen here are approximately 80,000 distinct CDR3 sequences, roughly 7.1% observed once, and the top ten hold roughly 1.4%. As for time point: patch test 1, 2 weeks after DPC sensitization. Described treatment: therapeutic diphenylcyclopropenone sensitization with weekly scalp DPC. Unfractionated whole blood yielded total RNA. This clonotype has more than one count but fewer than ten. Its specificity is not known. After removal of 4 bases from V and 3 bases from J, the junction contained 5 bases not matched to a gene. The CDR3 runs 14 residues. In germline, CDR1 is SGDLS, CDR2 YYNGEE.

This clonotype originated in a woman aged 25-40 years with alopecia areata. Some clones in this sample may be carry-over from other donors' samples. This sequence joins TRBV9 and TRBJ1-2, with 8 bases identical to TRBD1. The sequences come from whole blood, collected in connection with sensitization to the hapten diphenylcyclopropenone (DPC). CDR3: CASSPDRADYGYTF. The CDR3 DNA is TGTGCCAGCAGCCCGGACAGGGCGGACTATGGCTACACCTTC.